A single T cell receptor beta chain is shown here with its context. Profiling relied on immunoSEQ multiplex PCR, and the TCRdb table lists in-frame clones only, not all of them. The data contain some 210,000 clones, 80% to 90% of them singletons. This sample is part of a study of blood T cell repertoires in COVID-19. Germline trimming cut 0 bases from V and 2 bases from J; bases unmatched to any gene: 1. The CDR3 contains 16 residues. Looked up from germline, CDR1 is PRHDT and CDR2 is FYEKMQ (reference sequence). This clonotype was sampled from a woman in her 70s with active or convalescent COVID-19. Sample: peripheral blood. The genes are TRBV13 and TRBJ2-7, with TRBD2 identical over 13 bases. Here the CDR3 reads CASSLGTSGGTYEQYF. CDR3 sequence (DNA): TGTGCCAGCAGCTTAGGGACTAGCGGGGGGACCTACGAGCAGTACTTC. The variable domain in full, with the rest retrieved from reference TRBV13 and TRBJ2-7, is AAGVIQSPRHLIKEKRETATLKCYPIPRHDTVYWYQQGPGQDPQFLISFYEKMQSDKGSIPDRFSAQQFSDYHSELNMSSLELGDSALYFCASSLGTSGGTYEQYFGPGTRLTVT.